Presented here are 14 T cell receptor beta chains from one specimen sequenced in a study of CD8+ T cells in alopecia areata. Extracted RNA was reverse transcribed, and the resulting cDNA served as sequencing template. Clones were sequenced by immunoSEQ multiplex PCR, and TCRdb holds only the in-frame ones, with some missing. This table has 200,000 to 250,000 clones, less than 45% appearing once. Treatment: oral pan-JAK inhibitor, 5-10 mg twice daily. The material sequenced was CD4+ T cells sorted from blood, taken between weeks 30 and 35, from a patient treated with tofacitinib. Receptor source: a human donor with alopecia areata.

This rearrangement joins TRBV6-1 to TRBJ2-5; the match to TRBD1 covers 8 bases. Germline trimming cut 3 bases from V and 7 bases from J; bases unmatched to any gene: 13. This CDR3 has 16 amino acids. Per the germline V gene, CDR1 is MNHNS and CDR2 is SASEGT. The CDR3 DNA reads TGTGCCAGCAGTGAGGGGGGATCAGGGGGCCGGGCGACCCAGTACTTC. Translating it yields CASSEGGSGGRATQYF.

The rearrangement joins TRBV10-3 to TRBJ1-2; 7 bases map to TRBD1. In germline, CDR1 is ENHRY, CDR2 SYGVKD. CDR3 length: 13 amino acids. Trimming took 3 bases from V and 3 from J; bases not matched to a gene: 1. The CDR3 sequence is CAISEGGDYGYTF. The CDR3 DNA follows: TGTGCCATCAGTGAAGGGGGCGACTATGGCTACACCTTC.

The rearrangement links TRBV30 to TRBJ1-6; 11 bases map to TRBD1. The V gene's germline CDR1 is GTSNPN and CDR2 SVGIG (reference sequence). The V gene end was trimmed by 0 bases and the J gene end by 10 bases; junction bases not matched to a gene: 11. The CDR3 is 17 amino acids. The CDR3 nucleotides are TGTGCCTGGAGTGTACGGGAACGGTGGACAGGGGGCTCACCCCTCCACTTT. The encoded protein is CAWSVRERWTGGSPLHF.

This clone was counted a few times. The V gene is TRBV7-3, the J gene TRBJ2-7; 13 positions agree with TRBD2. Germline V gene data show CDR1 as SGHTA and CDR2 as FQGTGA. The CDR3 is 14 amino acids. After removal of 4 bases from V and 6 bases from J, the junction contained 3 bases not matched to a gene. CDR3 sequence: CASSSGLAGREQYF. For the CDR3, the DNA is TGTGCCAGCAGCTCGGGACTAGCGGGACGCGAGCAGTACTTC.

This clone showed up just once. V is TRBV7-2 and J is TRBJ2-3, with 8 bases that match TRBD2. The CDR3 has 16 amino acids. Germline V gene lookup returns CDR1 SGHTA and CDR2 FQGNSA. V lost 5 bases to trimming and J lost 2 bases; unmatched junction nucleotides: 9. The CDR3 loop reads CASSPHIAGITDTQYF. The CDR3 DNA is TGTGCCAGCAGCCCTCATATAGCGGGGATCACAGATACGCAGTATTTT.

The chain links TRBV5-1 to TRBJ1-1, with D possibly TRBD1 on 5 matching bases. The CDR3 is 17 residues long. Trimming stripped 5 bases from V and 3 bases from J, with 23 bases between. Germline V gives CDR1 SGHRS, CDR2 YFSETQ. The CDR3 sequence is CASRKRQLEGTDTEAFF. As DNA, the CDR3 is TGCGCCAGCAGAAAAAGGCAGTTAGAGGGGACGGACACTGAAGCTTTCTTT.

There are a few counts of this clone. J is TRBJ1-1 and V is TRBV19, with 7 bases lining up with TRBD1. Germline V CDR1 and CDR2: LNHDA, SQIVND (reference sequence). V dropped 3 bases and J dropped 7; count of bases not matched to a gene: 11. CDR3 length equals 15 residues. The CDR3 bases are TGTGCCAGTAGTATTCGCGACAGGGAGTACGATGAAGCTTTCTTT. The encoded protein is CASSIRDREYDEAFF.

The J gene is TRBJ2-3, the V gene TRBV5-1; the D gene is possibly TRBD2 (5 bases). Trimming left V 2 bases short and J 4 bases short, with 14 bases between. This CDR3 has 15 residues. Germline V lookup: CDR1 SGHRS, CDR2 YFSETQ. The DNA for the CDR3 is TGCGCCAGCAGCTTTGTCCTAAGTAGCGCAGATACGCAGTATTTT. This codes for CASSFVLSSADTQYF.

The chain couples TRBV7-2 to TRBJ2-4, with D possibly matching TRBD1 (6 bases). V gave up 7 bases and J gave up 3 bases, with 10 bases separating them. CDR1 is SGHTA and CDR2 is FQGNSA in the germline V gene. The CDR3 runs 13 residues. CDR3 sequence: CASNTGNKNIQYF. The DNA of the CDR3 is TGTGCCAGCAACACAGGGAACAAAAACATTCAGTACTTC.

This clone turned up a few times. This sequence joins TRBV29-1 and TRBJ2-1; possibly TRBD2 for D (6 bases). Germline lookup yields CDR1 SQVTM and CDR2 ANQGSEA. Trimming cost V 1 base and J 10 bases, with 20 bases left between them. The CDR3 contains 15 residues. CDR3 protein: CSVEGFRLSRGEQFF. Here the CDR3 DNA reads TGCAGCGTTGAAGGATTCAGGTTGTCGCGGGGCGAGCAGTTCTTC.

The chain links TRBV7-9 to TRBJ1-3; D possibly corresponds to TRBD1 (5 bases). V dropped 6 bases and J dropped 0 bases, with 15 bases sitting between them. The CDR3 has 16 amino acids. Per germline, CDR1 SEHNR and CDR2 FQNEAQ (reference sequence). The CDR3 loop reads CASRPDSGASGNTIYF. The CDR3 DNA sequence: TGTGCCAGCAGACCCGACAGTGGCGCCTCTGGAAACACCATATATTTT. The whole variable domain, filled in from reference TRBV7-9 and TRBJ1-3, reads DTGVSQNPRHKITKRGQNVTFRCDPISEHNRLYWYRQTLGQGPEFLTYFQNEAQLEKSRLLSDRFSAERPKGSFSTLEIQRTEQGDSAMYLCASRPDSGASGNTIYFGEGSWLTVV.

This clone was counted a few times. The CDR3 sequence is CASSAEPDRVRNTIYF. CDR3 sequence (DNA): TGTGCCAGCAGCGCGGAACCGGACAGGGTTAGGAACACCATATATTTT. The chain links TRBV9 to TRBJ1-3, with 8 positions matching TRBD1. V trimming: 3 bases; J trimming: 7 bases; junction bases outside the gene matches: 12. Germline lookup yields CDR1 SGDLS and CDR2 YYNGEE. This CDR3 is 16 amino acids long.

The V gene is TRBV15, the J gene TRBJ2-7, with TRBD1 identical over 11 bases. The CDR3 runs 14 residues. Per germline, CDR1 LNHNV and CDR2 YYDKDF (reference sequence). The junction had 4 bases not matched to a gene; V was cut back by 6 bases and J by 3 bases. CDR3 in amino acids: CATSRGQGDYEQYF. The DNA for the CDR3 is TGTGCCACCAGTCGGGGACAGGGGGACTACGAGCAGTACTTC.

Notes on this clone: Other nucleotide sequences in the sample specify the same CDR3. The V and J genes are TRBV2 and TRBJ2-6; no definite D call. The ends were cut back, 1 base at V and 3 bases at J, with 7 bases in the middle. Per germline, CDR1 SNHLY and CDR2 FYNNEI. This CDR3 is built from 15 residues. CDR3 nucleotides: TGTGCCAGCAGTGAAGGGGTGCGTGGGGCCAACGTCCTGACTTTC. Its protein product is CASSEGVRGANVLTF.